The clone carrying this T cell receptor (beta chain) was seen a handful of times. Its antigen remains unknown. This entry is derived from a study of T cell responses to AZD1222 COVID-19 vaccine. For the study at large: Pooling covered second doses at about 4 or about 12 weeks. Study-wide results and limits: The reported proportion of spike-specific TCRs targeting unmutated variant regions was nearly half.

Germline values: CDR1 SGHNT, CDR2 YENEEA. The CDR3 consists of 14 residues. V was pared by 5 bases and J by 7 bases, with 15 bases between. Libraries were prepared by immunoSEQ multiplex PCR; TCRdb keeps only in-frame clonotypes and omits some of them. The sample has about 91,000 clones, about 88% seen once. This TCR derives from an adult in good health. The chain couples TRBV11-3 to TRBJ2-1, with D unresolved. The source was peripheral blood, collected on day 0 of AZD1222 vaccination. The CDR3 loop is CASSAQKHGNEQFF. The CDR3 DNA is TGTGCCAGCAGCGCCCAAAAGCACGGTAATGAGCAGTTCTTC.